Each of the 7 T cell receptor beta chains below was sequenced from the same sample in a study of blood T cell repertoires in COVID-19. The repertoire was sequenced with immunoSEQ multiplex PCR; TCRdb's copy has only in-frame clones and lacks some. The sample lists tens of thousands of clones, 88% occurring once. The material sequenced was peripheral blood. All receptors come from a man in his fifties with acute or convalescent COVID-19.

The rearrangement joins TRBV12-3 or TRBV12-4 to TRBJ1-5; unclear D gene. V lost 1 base to trimming and J lost 8 bases, with 6 bases between them. The CDR3 is 12 residues long. Here the CDR3 DNA reads TGTGCCAGCAGTTTAGATCGGGAGCCCCAGCATTTT. It codes for CASSLDREPQHF.

The chain has TRBV27 and TRBJ2-5, with D perhaps TRBD2 (6 bases). Germline CDR1 reads MNHEY; CDR2 reads SMNVEV (reference sequence). The V and J ends lost 2 bases and 4 bases respectively, with 23 bases between them. CDR3 length: 18 residues. Written as DNA, the CDR3 is TGTGCCAGCAGTTTAAAAAGCGACGGAGGGCGCTCGCGAGAGACCCAGTACTTC. It translates to CASSLKSDGGRSRETQYF.

The chain recombines TRBV3-1 (or the pseudogene TRBV3-2) with TRBJ2-1; D ambiguous. Trimming removed 0 bases at V and 8 bases at J, with 14 bases between. This CDR3 comprises 15 residues. Germline-derived CDR1 and CDR2 are LGHDT and YNNKEL (reference sequence). CDR3 amino acids: CASSQDTDTVHEQFF. CDR3 sequence (DNA): TGTGCCAGCAGCCAAGATACCGACACGGTCCATGAGCAGTTCTTC.

The rearrangement joins TRBV7-9 to TRBJ2-7; 7 bases match TRBD1. The CDR3 sequence is 14 residues long. Trimming at V came to 1 base and at J to 4 bases, leaving 4 bases not matched to a gene. From germline, CDR1 is SEHNR and CDR2 FQNEAQ (reference sequence). As DNA, the CDR3 is TGTGCCAGCAGCTTAGTAGGGGGCCCTTACGAGCAGTACTTC. It encodes CASSLVGGPYEQYF.

The CDR3 reads CASSQPGGGTTDTQYF. CDR3 coding DNA: TGTGCCAGCAGCCAGCCGGGCGGGGGGACCACAGATACGCAGTATTTT. The J gene is TRBJ2-3, the V gene TRBV3-1 (or the pseudogene TRBV3-2), with 8 nucleotides matching TRBD2. This CDR3 is built from 16 residues. The junction had 7 bases not matched to a gene; V was cut back by 3 bases and J by 2 bases. The germline CDR1 and CDR2 sequences are LGHDT and YNNKEL (reference sequence).

The rearrangement joins TRBV29-1 to TRBJ2-1, with D tentatively TRBD1 (5 bases). V shed 3 bases and J shed 9 bases, with 12 bases lying between them. CDR3 size: 12 residues. Germline lookup yields CDR1 SQVTM and CDR2 ANQGSEA. CDR3 nucleotides: TGCAGCGTTGAGCCTTTCGACAGTGAGCAGTTCTTC. Translation gives CSVEPFDSEQFF.

This clone was detected only once. V and J are TRBV6-6 and TRBJ1-5, with D possibly being TRBD1 (6 bases). V dropped 4 bases and J dropped 0 bases, with 13 bases sitting between them. Germline CDR1 MNHNY, CDR2 SVGAGI (reference sequence). The CDR3 spans 16 residues. CDR3 bases: TGTGCCAGCAGTTCCCGGGACATCCTTAGCAATCAGCCCCAGCATTTT. This gives the protein CASSSRDILSNQPQHF.